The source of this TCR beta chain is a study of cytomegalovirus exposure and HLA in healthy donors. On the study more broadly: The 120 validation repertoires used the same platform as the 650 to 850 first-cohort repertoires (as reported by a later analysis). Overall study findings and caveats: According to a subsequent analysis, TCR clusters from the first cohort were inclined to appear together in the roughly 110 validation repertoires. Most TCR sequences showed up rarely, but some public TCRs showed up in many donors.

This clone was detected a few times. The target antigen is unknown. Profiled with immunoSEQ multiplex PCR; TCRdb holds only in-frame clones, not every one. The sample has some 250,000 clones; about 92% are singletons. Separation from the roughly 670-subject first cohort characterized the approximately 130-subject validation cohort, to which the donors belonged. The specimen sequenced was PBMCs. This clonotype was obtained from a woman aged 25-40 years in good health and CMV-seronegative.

The CDR3 DNA reads as TGTGCCAGCAGTGAATTGGTAGTTAATGAAAAACTGTTTTTT. Protein sequence: CASSELVVNEKLFF. The V call is TRBV6-1, the J call TRBJ1-4, with no clear D. V was clipped by 2 bases and J by 4 bases, with 8 bases between them. Germline assignment: CDR1 MNHNS and CDR2 SASEGT. The CDR3 runs 14 residues.